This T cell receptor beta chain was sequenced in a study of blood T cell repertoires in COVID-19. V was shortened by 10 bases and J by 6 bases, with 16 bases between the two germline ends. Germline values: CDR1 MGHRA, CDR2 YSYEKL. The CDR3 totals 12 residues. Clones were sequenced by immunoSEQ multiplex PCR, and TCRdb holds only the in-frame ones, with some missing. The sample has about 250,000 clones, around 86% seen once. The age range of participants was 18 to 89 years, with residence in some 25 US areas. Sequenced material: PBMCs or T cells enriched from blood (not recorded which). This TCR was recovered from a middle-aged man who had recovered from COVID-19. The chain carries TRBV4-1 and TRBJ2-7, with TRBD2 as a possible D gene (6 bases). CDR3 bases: TGCGCCACCGGCGACGGGGGAAGCGAGCAGTACTTC. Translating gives CATGDGGSEQYF.